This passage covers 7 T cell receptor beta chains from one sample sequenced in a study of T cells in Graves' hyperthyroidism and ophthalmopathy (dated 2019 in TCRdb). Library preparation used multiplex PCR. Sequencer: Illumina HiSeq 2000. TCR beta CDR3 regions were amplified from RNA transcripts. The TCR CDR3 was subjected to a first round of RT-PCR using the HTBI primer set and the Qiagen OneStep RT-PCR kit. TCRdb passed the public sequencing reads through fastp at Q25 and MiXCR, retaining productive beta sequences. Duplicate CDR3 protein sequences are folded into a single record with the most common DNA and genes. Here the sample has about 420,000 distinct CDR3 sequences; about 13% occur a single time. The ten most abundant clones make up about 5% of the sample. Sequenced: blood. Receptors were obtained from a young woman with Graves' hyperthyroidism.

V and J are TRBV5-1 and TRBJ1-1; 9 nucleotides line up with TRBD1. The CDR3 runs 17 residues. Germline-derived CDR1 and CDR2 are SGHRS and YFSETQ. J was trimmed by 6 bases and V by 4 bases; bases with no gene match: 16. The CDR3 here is CASSPGLGTGLVPEAFF. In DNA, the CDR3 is TGCGCCAGCAGCCCGGGATTGGGGACAGGGTTGGTCCCTGAAGCTTTCTTT. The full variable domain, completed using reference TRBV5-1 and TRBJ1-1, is KAGVTQTPRYLIKTRGQQVTLSCSPISGHRSVSWYQQTPGQGLQFLFEYFSETQRNKGNFPGRFSGRQFSNSRSEMNVSTLELGDSALYLCASSPGLGTGLVPEAFFGQGTRLTVV.

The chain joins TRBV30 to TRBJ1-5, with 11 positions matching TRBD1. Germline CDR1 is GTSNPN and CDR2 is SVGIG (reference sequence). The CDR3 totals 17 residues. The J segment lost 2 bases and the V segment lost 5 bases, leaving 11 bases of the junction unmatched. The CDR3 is CAWAGTGGTLGNQPQHF. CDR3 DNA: TGTGCCTGGGCGGGGACAGGGGGTACCTTGGGCAATCAGCCCCAGCATTTT. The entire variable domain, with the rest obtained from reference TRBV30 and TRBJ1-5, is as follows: SQTIHQWPATLVQPVGSPLSLECTVEGTSNPNLYWYRQAAGRGLQLLFYSVGIGQISSEVPQNLSASRPQDRQFILSSKKLLLSDSGFYLCAWAGTGGTLGNQPQHFGDGTRLSIL.

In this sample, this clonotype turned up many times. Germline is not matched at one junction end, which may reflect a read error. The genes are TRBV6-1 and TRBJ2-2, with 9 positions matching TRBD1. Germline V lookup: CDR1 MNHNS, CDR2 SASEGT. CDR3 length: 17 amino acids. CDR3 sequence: CASRDRGLSLNTGELFF. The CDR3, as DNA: TGTGCCAGCCGTGACAGGGGGTTATCGCTTAACACCGGGGAGCTGTTTTTT.

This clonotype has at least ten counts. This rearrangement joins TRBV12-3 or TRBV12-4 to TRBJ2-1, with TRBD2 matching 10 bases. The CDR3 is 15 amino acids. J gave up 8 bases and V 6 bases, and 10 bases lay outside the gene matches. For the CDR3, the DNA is TGTGCCAGCAGCTTGGGGGGACTAGCGCGTTATGAGCAGTTCTTC. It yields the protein CASSLGGLARYEQFF.

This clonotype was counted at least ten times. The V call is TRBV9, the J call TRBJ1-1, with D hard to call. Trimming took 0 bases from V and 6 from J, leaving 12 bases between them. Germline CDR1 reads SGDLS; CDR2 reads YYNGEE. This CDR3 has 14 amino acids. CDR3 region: CASSVESTAAEAFF. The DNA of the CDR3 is TGTGCCAGCAGCGTAGAATCCACAGCCGCTGAAGCTTTCTTT.

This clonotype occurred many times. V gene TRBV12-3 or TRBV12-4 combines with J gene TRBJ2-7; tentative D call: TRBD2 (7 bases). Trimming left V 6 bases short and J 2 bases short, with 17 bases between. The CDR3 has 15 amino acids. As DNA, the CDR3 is TGTGCCAGCAGCAAGTTTGGGGGGGCGGCCTACGAGCAGTACTTC. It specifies CASSKFGGAAYEQYF.

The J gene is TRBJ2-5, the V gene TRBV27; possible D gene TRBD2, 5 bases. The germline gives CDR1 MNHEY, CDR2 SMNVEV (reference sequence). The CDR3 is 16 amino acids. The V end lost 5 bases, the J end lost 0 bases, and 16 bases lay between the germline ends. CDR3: CASSVLILEDQETQYF. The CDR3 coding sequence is TGTGCCAGCAGTGTCCTCATACTAGAAGACCAAGAGACCCAGTACTTC.